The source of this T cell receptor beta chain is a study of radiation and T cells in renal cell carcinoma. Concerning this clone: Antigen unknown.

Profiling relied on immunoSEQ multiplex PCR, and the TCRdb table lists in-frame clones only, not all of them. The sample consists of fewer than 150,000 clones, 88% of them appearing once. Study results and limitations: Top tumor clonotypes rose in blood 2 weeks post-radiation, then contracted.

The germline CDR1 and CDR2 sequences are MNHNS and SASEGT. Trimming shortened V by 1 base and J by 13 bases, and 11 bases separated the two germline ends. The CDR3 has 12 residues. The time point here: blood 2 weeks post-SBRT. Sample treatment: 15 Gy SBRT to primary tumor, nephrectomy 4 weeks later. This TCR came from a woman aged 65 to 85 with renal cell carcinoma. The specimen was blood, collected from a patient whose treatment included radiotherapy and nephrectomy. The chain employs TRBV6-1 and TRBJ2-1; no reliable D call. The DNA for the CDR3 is TGTGCCAGCAGTGAAGTGTCCCGCACCCAGTTCTTC. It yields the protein CASSEVSRTQFF.